This TCR beta chain stems from a study of Ad26.COV2.S vaccination and SARS-CoV-2 variants. In the study overall: In the COV1001 trial, the donor was in the Ad26.COV2.S arm.

Assay: immunoSEQ multiplex PCR; the TCRdb copy retains only in-frame clones and omits some. Of about 350,000 clones in the sample, roughly 90% were seen once. The CDR3 has 14 amino acids. Germline V gene sequence: CDR1 LNHDA, CDR2 SQIVND (reference sequence). The V end was cut by 5 bases, the J end by 9 bases, with 17 bases between. Noted treatment: over 15 received Ad26.COV2.S at low or high dose, single or two shots; about five received placebo; per-sample allocation not given. After the first vaccine or placebo injection, samples were drawn on day 63. The chain is built from TRBV19 and TRBJ2-1; D assignment may be TRBD1 or TRBD2 (5 bases each). The sequenced sample was peripheral blood, obtained in a trial of Ad26.COV2.S vaccine versus placebo. The source of this sequence is a person aged 18-65 years who received the Ad26.COV2.S COVID-19 vaccine or a placebo. In nucleotides, the CDR3 is TGTGCCAGTAGTTGGGGGACGGAGATAGGTGAGCAGTTCTTC. The encoded protein is CASSWGTEIGEQFF.